One T cell receptor beta chain is described in this entry. This CDR3 comprises 15 residues. The germline V gene has CDR1 SGDLS and CDR2 YYNGEE. Trimming took off 0 bases at V and 5 bases at J, with 13 bases between the two ends. The data are from a study of CD8 T cells in Susac syndrome. The authors negatively isolated CD8+ and CD4+ T cells and FACS-enriched TEMRA cells. An input of roughly 0.5 to 1 ug of RNA was subjected to reverse transcription using random hexamers. Amplification of the TCR beta CDR3 was carried out by immunoSEQ multiplex PCR, which spanned a total of 54 Vbeta and 13 Jbeta segments. Using its own MiXCR run on the immunoSEQ multiplex PCR reads, TCRdb lists one record per CDR3 protein. This table holds about 430,000 distinct CDR3 sequences, more than 80% found once.

The material sequenced was CD8+ T cells from PBMCs. The sequence derives from a human donor with multiple sclerosis. This chain joins TRBV9 and TRBJ2-3; D remains unclear. CDR3 protein: CASSVAWGTGDTQYF. CDR3 nucleotide sequence: TGTGCCAGCAGCGTAGCTTGGGGTACCGGAGATACGCAGTATTTT.